The 16 T cell receptor beta chains presented below share a single source sample, sequenced in a study of Ad26.COV2.S vaccination and SARS-CoV-2 variants. Repertoires were generated with immunoSEQ multiplex PCR, while TCRdb's copy carries only in-frame clones and drops some. The repertoire includes about 260,000 clones, 70% to 90% of them detected once, and just under 3% sits in the top ten. Stated treatment: 15 to 20 received Ad26.COV2.S at low or high dose, single or two shots; 5 received placebo; per-sample allocation not given. Samples were taken on day 63 after the first vaccine or placebo injection. The sequenced sample was peripheral blood, obtained in a trial of Ad26.COV2.S vaccine versus placebo. The source of these receptors is a person between 18 and 65 years old who received the Ad26.COV2.S COVID-19 vaccine or a placebo.

The chain couples TRBV30 to TRBJ1-1, with D hard to call. The CDR3 runs to 14 residues. Between the trimmed V and J ends, which lost 2 bases and 0 bases, there was a span of 10 bases. CDR1 and CDR2 from the germline V gene are GTSNPN and SVGIG (reference sequence). The CDR3 is CAWSLGLMNTEAFF. For the CDR3, the DNA is TGTGCCTGGAGTTTAGGCCTGATGAACACTGAAGCTTTCTTT.

This chain connects TRBV20-1 to TRBJ2-1; D is possibly TRBD1 (6 bases). The V end lost 3 bases, the J end lost 4 bases, and 10 bases lay between the germline ends. The CDR3 has 13 residues. Germline values: CDR1 DFQATT, CDR2 SNEGSKA (reference sequence). CDR3 sequence (DNA): TGCAGTGCTAGTACAGGGCAGTACAATGAGCAGTTCTTC. Translation: CSASTGQYNEQFF.

The CDR3 loop reads CASSLSGSTDTQYF. In DNA, the CDR3 is TGTGCCAGCAGCTTAAGCGGGAGCACAGATACGCAGTATTTT. The chain has TRBV5-6 and TRBJ2-3; D is possibly TRBD2 (6 bases). This CDR3 spans 14 amino acids. Germline CDR1 reads SGHDT; CDR2 reads YYEEEE. Trimming stripped 2 bases from V and 0 bases from J, with 7 bases between.

V and J are TRBV19 and TRBJ2-3; D uncertain. The CDR3 consists of 13 residues. Trimming shortened V by 4 bases and J by 6 bases, and 11 bases separated the two germline ends. From germline, CDR1 is LNHDA and CDR2 SQIVND (reference sequence). CDR3 residues: CASSNLDGDTQYF. The CDR3 DNA is TGTGCCAGTAGTAACCTCGACGGGGATACGCAGTATTTT.

The V and J genes are TRBV7-2 and TRBJ1-1; D perhaps matches TRBD1 (6 bases). The CDR3 is 14 amino acids. From germline, CDR1 is SGHTA and CDR2 FQGNSA. V lost 7 bases to trimming and J lost 0 bases, with 12 bases between them. The CDR3 DNA sequence: TGTGCCAGCACCCAGGGGTTTTTGAACACTGAAGCTTTCTTT. It encodes CASTQGFLNTEAFF.

V and J are TRBV7-2 and TRBJ1-6; 7 bases align to TRBD1. Per germline, CDR1 SGHTA and CDR2 FQGNSA. With 1 base clipped from V and 8 bases from J, the junction kept 2 bases outside the gene matches. This CDR3 region has 14 residues. The DNA for the CDR3 is TGTGCCAGCAGCTTAGGCAGGGGGGATTCACCCCTCCACTTT. Translation gives CASSLGRGDSPLHF.

In regard to this clone: Being one base from a much bigger clone, this may be a read error. The chain carries TRBV5-6 and TRBJ2-2, with D possibly TRBD2 on 5 matching bases. This CDR3 is built from 13 residues. Germline V gene sequence: CDR1 SGHDT, CDR2 YYEEEE. V shed 0 bases and J shed 6 bases, with 6 bases lying between them. For the CDR3, the DNA is TGTGCCAGCAGCTTGGTCGGGGCCGGGGAGCTGTTTTTT. Translating gives CASSLVGAGELFF.

The V call is TRBV5-6, the J call TRBJ2-1, with D possibly being TRBD2 (6 bases). Trimming removed 2 bases at V and 4 bases at J, with 16 bases between. The CDR3 is 16 amino acids. From germline, CDR1 is SGHDT and CDR2 YYEEEE. CDR3 amino acids: CASSLAPGLQYNEQFF. The CDR3 coding sequence is TGTGCCAGCAGCTTAGCGCCGGGACTCCAATACAATGAGCAGTTCTTC.

The V and J genes are TRBV5-1 and TRBJ2-3, with 15 bases fitting TRBD2. The CDR3 runs 18 residues. Germline lookup yields CDR1 SGHRS and CDR2 YFSETQ. Trimming cost V 0 bases and J 5 bases; bases outside gene matches: 7. The CDR3 sequence: CASSLGGLAGGVGDTQYF. The CDR3 DNA is TGCGCCAGCAGCTTGGGGGGACTAGCGGGAGGTGTAGGAGATACGCAGTATTTT.

This clone was detected once. The chain is built from TRBV4-3 and TRBJ2-5; TRBD2 aligns across 16 bases. From germline, CDR1 is LGHNA and CDR2 YSLEER. V trimming: 3 bases; J trimming: 7 bases; junction bases outside the gene matches: 14. CDR3 length: 19 amino acids. CDR3 DNA: TGCGCCAGCAGCCACGGAAGGCAGGGGACTAGCGGGAGGGCCGGGACCCAGTACTTC. This sequence encodes CASSHGRQGTSGRAGTQYF.

The chain joins TRBV19 to TRBJ1-1; 9 bases agree with TRBD1. Germline CDR1 reads LNHDA; CDR2 reads SQIVND (reference sequence). Losses at the gene ends were 5 bases for V and 4 bases for J; bases not matched to a gene: 14. This CDR3 has 17 residues. CDR3 residues: CASSGLGTGRGGTEAFF. The DNA for the CDR3 is TGTGCCAGTAGTGGCCTCGGGACAGGGCGTGGGGGCACTGAAGCTTTCTTT.

V usage is TRBV25-1 and J usage is TRBJ1-4; possibly TRBD1 for D (5 bases). CDR1 and CDR2 from the germline V gene are MGHDK and SYGVNS. V gave up 4 bases and J gave up 4 bases, with 19 bases separating them. The CDR3 spans 17 residues. The CDR3 nucleotides read TGTGCCAGCAGTGGGATAAATCAGGGTTCCCTTAATGAAAAACTGTTTTTT. Residues: CASSGINQGSLNEKLFF.

The rearrangement uses TRBV4-1 and TRBJ2-1; D could derive from TRBD1 or TRBD2 (5 bases each). The V end lost 0 bases, the J end lost 6 bases, and 12 bases lay between the germline ends. Germline V gene sequence: CDR1 MGHRA, CDR2 YSYEKL. The CDR3 spans 15 residues. CDR3 in amino acids: CASSQDGLGTNEQFF. The CDR3 DNA sequence: TGCGCCAGCAGCCAAGACGGCCTGGGGACCAATGAGCAGTTCTTC.

The J gene is TRBJ2-1, the V gene TRBV7-3; 9 bases are a match to TRBD2. The CDR3 contains 16 residues. The germline CDR1 and CDR2 sequences are SGHTA and FQGTGA. After removal of 4 bases from V and 7 bases from J, the junction contained 11 bases not matched to a gene. The CDR3 nucleotides are TGTGCCAGCAGCTCCCTGAATAGCGGGAGTGGGAATGAGCAGTTCTTC. Translation gives CASSSLNSGSGNEQFF. Filled out from reference TRBV7-3 and TRBJ2-1, the complete variable domain reads GAGVSQTPSNKVTEKGKYVELRCDPISGHTALYWYRQSLGQGPEFLIYFQGTGAADDSGLPNDRFFAVRPEGSVSTLKIQRTERGDSAVYLCASSSLNSGSGNEQFFGPGTRLTVL.

The gene calls are TRBV18 and TRBJ2-6, with a tentative D call TRBD2 (6 bases). CDR1 and CDR2 (germline): KGHSH, LQKENI. Trimming stripped 3 bases from V and 1 base from J, with 16 bases between. CDR3 length: 18 amino acids. CDR3 residues: CASSPPGLFLSGANVLTF. CDR3 DNA sequence: TGTGCCAGCTCACCCCCGGGACTGTTTTTATCTGGGGCCAACGTCCTGACTTTC. Looking up the rest from reference TRBV18 and TRBJ2-6 gives the full variable domain: NAGVMQNPRHLVRRRGQEARLRCSPMKGHSHVYWYRQLPEEGLKFMVYLQKENIIDESGMPKERFSAEFPKEGPSILRIQQVVRGDSAAYFCASSPPGLFLSGANVLTFGAGSRLTVL.

The chain couples TRBV7-2 to TRBJ1-1; D gene unclear. Looked up from germline, CDR1 is SGHTA and CDR2 is FQGNSA. V was cut by 7 bases and J by 1 base, with 10 bases left in between. CDR3 length: 13 amino acids. CDR3 nucleotide sequence: TGTGCCAGCACCCGAAATAGGAACACTGAAGCTTTCTTT. Amino acid sequence: CASTRNRNTEAFF. Full variable domain (rest looked up from reference TRBV7-2 and TRBJ1-1): GAGVSQSPSNKVTEKGKDVELRCDPISGHTALYWYRQSLGQGLEFLIYFQGNSAPDKSGLPSDRFSAERTGGSVSTLTIQRTQQEDSAVYLCASTRNRNTEAFFGQGTRLTVV.